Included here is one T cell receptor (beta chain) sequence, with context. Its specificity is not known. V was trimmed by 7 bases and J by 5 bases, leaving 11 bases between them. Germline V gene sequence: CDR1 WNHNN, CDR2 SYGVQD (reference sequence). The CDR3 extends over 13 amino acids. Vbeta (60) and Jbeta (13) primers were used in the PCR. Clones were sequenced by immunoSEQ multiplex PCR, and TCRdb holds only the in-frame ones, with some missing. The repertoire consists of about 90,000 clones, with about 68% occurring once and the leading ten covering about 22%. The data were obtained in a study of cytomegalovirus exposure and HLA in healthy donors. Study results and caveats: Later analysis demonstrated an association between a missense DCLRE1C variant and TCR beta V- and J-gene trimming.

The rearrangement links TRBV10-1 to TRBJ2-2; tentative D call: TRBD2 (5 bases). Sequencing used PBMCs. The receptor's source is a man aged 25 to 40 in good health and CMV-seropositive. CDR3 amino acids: CASTPGWTGELFF. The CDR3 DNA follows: TGCGCCAGCACCCCGGGGTGGACCGGGGAGCTGTTTTTT.